This T cell receptor beta chain appears in the sequencing data of a study of shared clonotypes between healthy human individuals. Overall study findings and caveats: All-four-donor shared clonotypes had higher generation probabilities than non-shared clonotypes did.

Note on this clone: Its antigen is not known.

The deep-level immunoSEQ assay was used. Profiling relied on immunoSEQ multiplex PCR, and the TCRdb table lists in-frame clones only, not all of them. The table lists over 950,000 clones, around 77% of them singletons. The CDR3 consists of 16 residues. Trimming took off 4 bases at V and 2 bases at J, with 15 bases between the two ends. Germline lookup yields CDR1 ENHRY and CDR2 SYGVKD. Material: memory CD4+ T cells from PBMCs. Regarding subset: CD45RA-negative fraction. The gene calls are TRBV10-3 and TRBJ2-1, with D perhaps TRBD2 (6 bases). This clonotype was sampled from a man in his late teens or twenties in good health. Some clones in this sample may be carry-over from other donors' samples. CDR3 amino acids: CAISVVAARAYNEQFF. CDR3 nucleotide sequence: TGTGCCATCAGTGTAGTAGCGGCCCGGGCCTACAATGAGCAGTTCTTC.